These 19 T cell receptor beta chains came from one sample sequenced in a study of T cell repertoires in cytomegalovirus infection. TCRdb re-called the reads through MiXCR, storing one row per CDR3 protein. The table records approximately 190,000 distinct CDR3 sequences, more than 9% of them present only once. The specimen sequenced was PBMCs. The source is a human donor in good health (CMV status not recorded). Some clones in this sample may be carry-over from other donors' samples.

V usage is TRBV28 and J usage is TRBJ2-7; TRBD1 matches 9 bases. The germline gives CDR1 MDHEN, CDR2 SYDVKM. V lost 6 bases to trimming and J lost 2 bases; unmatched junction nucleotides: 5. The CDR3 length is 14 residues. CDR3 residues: CASRQGALAYEQYF. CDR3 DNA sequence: TGTGCCAGCAGACAGGGGGCCCTCGCCTACGAGCAGTACTTC.

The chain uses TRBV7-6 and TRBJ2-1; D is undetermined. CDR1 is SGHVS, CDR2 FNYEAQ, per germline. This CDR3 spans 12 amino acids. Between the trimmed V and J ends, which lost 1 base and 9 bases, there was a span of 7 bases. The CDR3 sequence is CASSLEEAEQFF. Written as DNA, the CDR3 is TGTGCCAGCAGCTTAGAAGAGGCTGAGCAGTTCTTC.

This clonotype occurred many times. CDR3 amino acids: CASSLDSGSYNEQFF. The CDR3 DNA sequence: TGTGCCAGCAGTTTGGACAGTGGGTCCTACAATGAGCAGTTCTTC. The J gene is TRBJ2-1, the V gene TRBV6-2 or TRBV6-3; maybe TRBD1 (6 bases). Trimming removed 4 bases at V and 1 base at J, with 11 bases between. The germline V gene has CDR1 MNHEY and CDR2 SVGEGT. The CDR3 is 15 amino acids.

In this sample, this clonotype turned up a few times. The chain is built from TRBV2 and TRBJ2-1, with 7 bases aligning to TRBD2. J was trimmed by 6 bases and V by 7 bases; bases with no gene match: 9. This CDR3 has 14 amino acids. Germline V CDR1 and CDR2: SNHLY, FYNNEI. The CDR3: CASTLRGDLNEQFF. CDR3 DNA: TGTGCCAGCACGCTTCGGGGGGACCTCAATGAGCAGTTCTTC.

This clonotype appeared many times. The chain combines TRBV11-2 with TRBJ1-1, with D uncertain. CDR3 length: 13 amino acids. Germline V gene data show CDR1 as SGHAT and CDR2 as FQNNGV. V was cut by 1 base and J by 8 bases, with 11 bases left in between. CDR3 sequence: CASSLVQHTEAFF. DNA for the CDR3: TGTGCCAGCAGCTTAGTACAACATACCGAAGCTTTCTTT. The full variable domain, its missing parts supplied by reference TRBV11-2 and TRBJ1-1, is EAGVAQSPRYKIIEKRQSVAFWCNPISGHATLYWYQQILGQGPKLLIQFQNNGVVDDSQLPKDRFSAERLKGVDSTLKIQPAKLEDSAVYLCASSLVQHTEAFFGQGTRLTVV.

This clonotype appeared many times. The CDR3 coding sequence is TGTGCCAGCAGTGCACAGGGGGCTCCCCTTCACATTCAGTACTTC. Translation gives CASSAQGAPLHIQYF. The chain joins TRBV28 to TRBJ2-4; 9 bases match TRBD1. V gave up 5 bases and J gave up 8 bases; unmatched junction bases: 10. The length of the CDR3 is 15 residues. Per germline, CDR1 MDHEN and CDR2 SYDVKM.

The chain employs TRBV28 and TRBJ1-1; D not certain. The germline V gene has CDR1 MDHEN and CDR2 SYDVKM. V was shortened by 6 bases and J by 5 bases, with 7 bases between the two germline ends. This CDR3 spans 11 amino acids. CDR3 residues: CASRVQTEAFF. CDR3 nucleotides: TGTGCCAGCAGGGTTCAAACTGAAGCTTTCTTT.

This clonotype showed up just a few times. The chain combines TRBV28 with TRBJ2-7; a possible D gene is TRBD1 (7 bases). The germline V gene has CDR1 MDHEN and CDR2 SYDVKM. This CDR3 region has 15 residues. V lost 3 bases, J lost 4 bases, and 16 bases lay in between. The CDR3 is CASSFGGGTEYEQYF. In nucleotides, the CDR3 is TGTGCCAGCAGTTTCGGTGGAGGGACAGAGTACGAGCAGTACTTC.

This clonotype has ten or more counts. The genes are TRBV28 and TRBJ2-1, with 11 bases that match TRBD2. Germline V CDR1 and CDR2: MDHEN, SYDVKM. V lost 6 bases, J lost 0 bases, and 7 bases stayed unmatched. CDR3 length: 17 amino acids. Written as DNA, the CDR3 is TGTGCCAGCAGCCACCGACTAGCGGGATTCTCCTACAATGAGCAGTTCTTC. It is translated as CASSHRLAGFSYNEQFF.

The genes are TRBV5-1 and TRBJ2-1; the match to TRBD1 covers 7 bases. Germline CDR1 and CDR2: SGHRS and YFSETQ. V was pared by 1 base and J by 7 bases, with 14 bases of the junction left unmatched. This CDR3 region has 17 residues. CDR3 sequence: CASSLSLRGPRGNEQFF. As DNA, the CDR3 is TGCGCCAGCAGCTTGAGTTTGAGGGGGCCGAGGGGTAATGAGCAGTTCTTC.

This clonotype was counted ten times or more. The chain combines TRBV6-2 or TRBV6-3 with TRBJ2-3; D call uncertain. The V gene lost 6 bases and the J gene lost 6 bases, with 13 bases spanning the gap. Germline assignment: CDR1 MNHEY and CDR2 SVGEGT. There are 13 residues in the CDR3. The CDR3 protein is CASRNDNGDTQYF. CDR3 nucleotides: TGTGCCAGCAGGAACGACAACGGGGATACGCAGTATTTT.

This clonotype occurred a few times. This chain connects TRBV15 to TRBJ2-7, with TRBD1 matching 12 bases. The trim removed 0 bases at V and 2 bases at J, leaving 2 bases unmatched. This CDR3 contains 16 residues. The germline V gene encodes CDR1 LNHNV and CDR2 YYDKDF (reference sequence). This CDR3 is CATSREGQGAPYEQYF. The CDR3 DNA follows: TGTGCCACCAGCAGAGAGGGACAGGGGGCCCCCTACGAGCAGTACTTC.

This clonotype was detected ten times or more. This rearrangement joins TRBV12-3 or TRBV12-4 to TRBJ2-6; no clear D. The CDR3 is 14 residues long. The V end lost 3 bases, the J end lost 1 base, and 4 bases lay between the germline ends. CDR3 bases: TGTGCCAGCAGTTTTTCGTCTGGGGCCAACGTCCTGACTTTC. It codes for CASSFSSGANVLTF.

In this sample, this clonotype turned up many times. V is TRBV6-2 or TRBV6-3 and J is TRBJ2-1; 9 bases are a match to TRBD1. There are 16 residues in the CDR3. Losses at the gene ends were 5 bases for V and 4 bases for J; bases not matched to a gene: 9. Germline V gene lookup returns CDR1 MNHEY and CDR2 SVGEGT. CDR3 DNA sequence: TGTGCCAGCAGTGGCACCGGGACAGGGTCATACAATGAGCAGTTCTTC. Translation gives CASSGTGTGSYNEQFF.

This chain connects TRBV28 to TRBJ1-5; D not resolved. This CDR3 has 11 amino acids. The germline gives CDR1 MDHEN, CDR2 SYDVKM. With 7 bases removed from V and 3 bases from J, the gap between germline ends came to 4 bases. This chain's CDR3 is CASTHNQPQHF. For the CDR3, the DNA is TGTGCCAGCACCCACAATCAGCCCCAGCATTTT.

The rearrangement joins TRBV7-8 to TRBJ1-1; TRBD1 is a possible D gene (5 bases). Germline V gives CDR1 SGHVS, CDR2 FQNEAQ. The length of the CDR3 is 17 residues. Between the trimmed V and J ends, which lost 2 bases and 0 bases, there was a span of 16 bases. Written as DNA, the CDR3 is TGTGCCAGCAGCTTAATAGTTAGGGGACCCATGAACACTGAAGCTTTCTTT. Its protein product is CASSLIVRGPMNTEAFF.

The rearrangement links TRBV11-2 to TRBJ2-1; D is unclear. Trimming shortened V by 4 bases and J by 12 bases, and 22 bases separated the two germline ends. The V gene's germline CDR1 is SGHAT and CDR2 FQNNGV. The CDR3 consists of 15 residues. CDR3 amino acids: CASSYPDPLARAQFF. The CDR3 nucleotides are TGTGCCAGCAGCTACCCCGACCCTTTAGCACGAGCGCAGTTCTTC.

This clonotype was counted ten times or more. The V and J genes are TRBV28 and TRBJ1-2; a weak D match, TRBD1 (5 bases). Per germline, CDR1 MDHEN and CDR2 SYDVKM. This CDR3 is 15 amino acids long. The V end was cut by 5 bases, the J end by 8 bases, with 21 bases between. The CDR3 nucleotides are TGTGCCAGCAGTCCCCCCGGGACCTCTCGACGGGGCTACACCTTC. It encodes CASSPPGTSRRGYTF.

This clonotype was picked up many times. This CDR3 is CASSLGQTTEAFF. The DNA for the CDR3 is TGTGCCAGCAGCTTAGGGCAGACCACTGAAGCTTTCTTT. The J gene is TRBJ1-1, the V gene TRBV7-2; D call uncertain. The CDR3 extends over 13 amino acids. Germline-derived CDR1 and CDR2 are SGHTA and FQGNSA. Trimming stripped 1 base from V and 4 bases from J, with 7 bases between.